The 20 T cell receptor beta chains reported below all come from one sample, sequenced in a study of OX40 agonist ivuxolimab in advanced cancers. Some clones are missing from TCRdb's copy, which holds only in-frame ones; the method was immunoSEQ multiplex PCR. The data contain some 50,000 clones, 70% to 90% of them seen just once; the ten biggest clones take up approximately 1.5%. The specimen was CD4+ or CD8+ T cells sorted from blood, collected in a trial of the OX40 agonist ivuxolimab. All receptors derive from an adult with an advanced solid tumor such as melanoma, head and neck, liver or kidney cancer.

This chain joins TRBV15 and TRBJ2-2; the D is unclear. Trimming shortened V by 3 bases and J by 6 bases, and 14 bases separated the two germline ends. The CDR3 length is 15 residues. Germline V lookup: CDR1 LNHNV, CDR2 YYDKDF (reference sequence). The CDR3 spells CATSREPREPGELFF. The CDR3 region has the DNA TGTGCCACCAGCAGGGAACCTAGGGAACCCGGGGAGCTGTTTTTT. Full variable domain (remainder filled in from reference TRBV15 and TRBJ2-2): DAMVIQNPRYQVTQFGKPVTLSCSQTLNHNVMYWYQQKSSQAPKLLFHYYDKDFNNEADTPDNFQSRRPNTSFCFLDIRSPGLGDTAMYLCATSREPREPGELFFGEGSRLTVL.

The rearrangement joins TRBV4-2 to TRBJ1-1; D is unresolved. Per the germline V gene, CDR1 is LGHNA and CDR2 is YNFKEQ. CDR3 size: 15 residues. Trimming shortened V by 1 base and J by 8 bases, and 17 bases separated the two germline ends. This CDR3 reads CASSQVPPDGPEAFF. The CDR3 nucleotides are TGTGCCAGCAGCCAAGTCCCACCGGACGGTCCGGAAGCTTTCTTT.

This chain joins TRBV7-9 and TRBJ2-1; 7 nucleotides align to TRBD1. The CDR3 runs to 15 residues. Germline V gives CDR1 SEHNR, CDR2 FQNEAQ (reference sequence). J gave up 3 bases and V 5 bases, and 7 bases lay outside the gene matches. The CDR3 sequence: CASSEGTASYNEQFF. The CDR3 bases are TGTGCCAGCAGCGAAGGGACAGCAAGCTACAATGAGCAGTTCTTC.

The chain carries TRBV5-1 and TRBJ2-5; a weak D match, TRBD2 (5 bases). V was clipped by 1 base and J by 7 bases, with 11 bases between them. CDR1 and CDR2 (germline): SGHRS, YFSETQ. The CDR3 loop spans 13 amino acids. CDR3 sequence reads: CASSLRVEGTQYF. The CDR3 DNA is TGCGCCAGCAGCTTGAGGGTTGAGGGGACCCAGTACTTC.

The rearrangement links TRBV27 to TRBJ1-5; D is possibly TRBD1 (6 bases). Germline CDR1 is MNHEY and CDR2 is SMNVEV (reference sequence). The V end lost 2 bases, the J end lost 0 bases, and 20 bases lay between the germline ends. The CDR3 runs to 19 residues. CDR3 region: CASSLTRGRGSISNQPQHF. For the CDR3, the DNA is TGTGCCAGCAGTTTAACCAGGGGAAGAGGTAGTATTAGCAATCAGCCCCAGCATTTT.

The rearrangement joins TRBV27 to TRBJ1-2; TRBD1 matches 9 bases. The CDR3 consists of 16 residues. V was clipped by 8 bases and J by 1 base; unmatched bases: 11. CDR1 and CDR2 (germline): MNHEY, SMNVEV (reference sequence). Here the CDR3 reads CASSPKTGGNNYGYTF. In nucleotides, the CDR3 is TGTGCCAGCTCCCCCAAGACAGGGGGAAATAACTATGGCTACACCTTC.

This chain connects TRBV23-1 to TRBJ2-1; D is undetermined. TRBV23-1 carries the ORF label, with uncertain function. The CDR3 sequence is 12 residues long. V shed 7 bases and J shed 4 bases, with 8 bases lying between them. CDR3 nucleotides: TGCGCCAGCACTGGAATTTACAATGAGCAGTTCTTC. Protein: CASTGIYNEQFF.

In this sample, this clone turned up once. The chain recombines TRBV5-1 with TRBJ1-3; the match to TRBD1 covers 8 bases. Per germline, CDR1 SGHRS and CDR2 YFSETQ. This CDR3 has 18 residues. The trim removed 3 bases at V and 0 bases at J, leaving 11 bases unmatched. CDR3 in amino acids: CASSSLPGTGASGNTIYF. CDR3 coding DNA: TGCGCCAGCAGCTCCTTACCCGGGACAGGAGCCTCTGGAAACACCATATATTTT.

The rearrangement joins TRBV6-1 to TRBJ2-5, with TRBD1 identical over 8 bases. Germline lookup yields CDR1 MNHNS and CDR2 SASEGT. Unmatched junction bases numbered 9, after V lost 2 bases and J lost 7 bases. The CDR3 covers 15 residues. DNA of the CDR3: TGTGCCAGCAGTGAAATGGCAGGGGGCGCGGTGACCCAGTACTTC. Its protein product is CASSEMAGGAVTQYF.

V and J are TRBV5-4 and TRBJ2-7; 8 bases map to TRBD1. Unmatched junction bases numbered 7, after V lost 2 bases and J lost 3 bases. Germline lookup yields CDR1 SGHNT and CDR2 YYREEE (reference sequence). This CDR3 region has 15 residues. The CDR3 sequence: CASSFRQGNYYEQYF. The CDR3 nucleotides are TGTGCCAGCAGCTTCCGACAGGGGAATTACTACGAGCAGTACTTC.

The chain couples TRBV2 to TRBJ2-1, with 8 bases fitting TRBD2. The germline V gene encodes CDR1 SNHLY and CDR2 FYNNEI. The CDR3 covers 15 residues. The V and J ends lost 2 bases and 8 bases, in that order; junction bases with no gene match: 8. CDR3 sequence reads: CASSELLAGSDEQFF. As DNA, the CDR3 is TGTGCCAGCAGTGAACTCCTAGCGGGTTCGGATGAGCAGTTCTTC. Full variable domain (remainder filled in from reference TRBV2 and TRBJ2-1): EPEVTQTPSHQVTQMGQEVILRCVPISNHLYFYWYRQILGQKVEFLVSFYNNEISEKSEIFDDQFSVERPDGSNFTLKIRSTKLEDSAMYFCASSELLAGSDEQFFGPGTRLTVL.

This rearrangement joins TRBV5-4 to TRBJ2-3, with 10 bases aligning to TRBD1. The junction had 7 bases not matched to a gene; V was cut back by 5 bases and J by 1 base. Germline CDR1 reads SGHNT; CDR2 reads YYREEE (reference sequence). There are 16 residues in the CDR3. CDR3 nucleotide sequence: TGTGCCAGCAGTCGGACCGGGACAGGGGGCACAGATACGCAGTATTTT. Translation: CASSRTGTGGTDTQYF. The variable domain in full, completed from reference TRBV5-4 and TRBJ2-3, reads ETGVTQSPTHLIKTRGQQVTLRCSSQSGHNTVSWYQQALGQGPQFIFQYYREEENGRGNFPPRFSGLQFPNYSSELNVNALELDDSALYLCASSRTGTGGTDTQYFGPGTRLTVL.

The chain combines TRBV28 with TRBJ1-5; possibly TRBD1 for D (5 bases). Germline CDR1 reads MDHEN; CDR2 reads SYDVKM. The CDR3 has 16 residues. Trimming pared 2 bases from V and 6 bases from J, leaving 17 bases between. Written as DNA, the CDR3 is TGTGCCAGCAGTTTAAGTTCGGCAGGGTTGGGTCAGCCCCAGCATTTT. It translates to CASSLSSAGLGQPQHF.

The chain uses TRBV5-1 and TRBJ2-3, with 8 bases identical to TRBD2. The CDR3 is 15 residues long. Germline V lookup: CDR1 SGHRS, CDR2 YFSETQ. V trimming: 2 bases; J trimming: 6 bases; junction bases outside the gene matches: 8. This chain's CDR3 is CASSFSGNLHDTQYF. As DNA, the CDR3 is TGCGCCAGCAGCTTTAGCGGGAACCTTCACGATACGCAGTATTTT.

The CDR3 bases are TGTGCCAGCAGGCTTACGGTAACTAATGAAAAACTGTTTTTT. Translated: CASRLTVTNEKLFF. The chain uses TRBV6-5 and TRBJ1-4; D not certain. Trimming took off 6 bases at V and 1 base at J, with 9 bases between the two ends. Germline lookup yields CDR1 MNHEY and CDR2 SVGAGI. This CDR3 is 14 amino acids long.

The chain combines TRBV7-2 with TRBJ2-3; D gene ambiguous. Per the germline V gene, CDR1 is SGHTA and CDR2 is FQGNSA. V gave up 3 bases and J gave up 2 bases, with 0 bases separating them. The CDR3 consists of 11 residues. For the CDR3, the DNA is TGTGCCAGCAGCTTCACAGATACGCAGTATTTT. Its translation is CASSFTDTQYF.

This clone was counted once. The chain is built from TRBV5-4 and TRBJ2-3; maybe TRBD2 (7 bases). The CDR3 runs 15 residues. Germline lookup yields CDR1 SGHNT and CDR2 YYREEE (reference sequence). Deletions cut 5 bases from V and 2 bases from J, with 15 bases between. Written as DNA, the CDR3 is TGTGCCAGCAGGCGGAGCGCGGGGGCCACAGATACGCAGTATTTT. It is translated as CASRRSAGATDTQYF.

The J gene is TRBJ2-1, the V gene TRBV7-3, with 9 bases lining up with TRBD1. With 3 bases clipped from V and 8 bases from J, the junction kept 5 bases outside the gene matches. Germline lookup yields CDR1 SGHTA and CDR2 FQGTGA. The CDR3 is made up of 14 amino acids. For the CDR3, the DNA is TGTGCCAGCAGCTTTAGGACAGGGGAGGATGAGCAGTTCTTC. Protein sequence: CASSFRTGEDEQFF.

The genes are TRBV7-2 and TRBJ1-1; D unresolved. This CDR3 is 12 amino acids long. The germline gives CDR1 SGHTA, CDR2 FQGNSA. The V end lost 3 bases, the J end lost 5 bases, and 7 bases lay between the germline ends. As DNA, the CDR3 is TGTGCCAGCAGCTTTGGGAGGACTGAAGCTTTCTTT. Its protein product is CASSFGRTEAFF.

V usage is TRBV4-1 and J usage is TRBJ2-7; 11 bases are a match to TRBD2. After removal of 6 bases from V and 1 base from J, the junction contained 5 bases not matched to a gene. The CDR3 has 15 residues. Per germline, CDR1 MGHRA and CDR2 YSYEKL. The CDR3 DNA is TGCGCCAGCAGTCTTAGCGGGAGGGGTTCCTACGAGCAGTACTTC. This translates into CASSLSGRGSYEQYF.